What follows is one TCR beta chain and its context. Antigen specificity is unknown. The source of the sample is a study of T cells in Graves' hyperthyroidism and ophthalmopathy. Amplification yielded TCR beta CDR3 regions, with RNA transcripts as the source. In the first-round RT-PCR of the TCR CDR3, the HTBI primer set was used. TCRdb fed the multiplex PCR reads into MiXCR, producing one record per CDR3 protein. The sample lists over 450,000 distinct CDR3 sequences, over 15% occurring once. Trimming removed 3 bases at V and 7 bases at J, with 11 bases between. Per germline, CDR1 KGHDR and CDR2 SFDVKD. The CDR3 has 13 residues. Study outcomes and limitations: Median prediction lead before ophthalmopathy onset was about 6.7 months with the model.

The V gene is TRBV24-1, the J gene TRBJ1-1; TRBD1 is a possible D gene (6 bases). The TCR comes from a woman between 18 and 30 years old with Graves' ophthalmopathy. The sample comprised blood. The CDR3 sequence is CATSDTGGLEAFF. Here the CDR3 DNA reads TGTGCCACCAGTGATACCGGGGGCCTTGAAGCTTTCTTT.